Each of the 32 T cell receptor beta chains below was sequenced from the same sample in a study of monozygotic twins with inflammatory bowel disease. TCRdb re-called the 5' RACE reads; one entry per CDR3 protein, DNA not given. The table for this sample gives some 150,000 distinct CDR3 sequences. The sample consisted of blood. These receptors were taken from a human donor with ulcerative colitis or Crohn's disease, or a healthy co-twin of an affected twin (not recorded which).

V usage is TRBV12-3 or TRBV12-4 and J usage is TRBJ1-6; the D call from TCRdb, TRBD1, cannot be confirmed without DNA. This CDR3 contains 15 residues. The CDR3 region is CASKKTTGSHSPLHF.

This rearrangement joins TRBV27 to TRBJ2-5; no DNA is available, so the TRBD2 call from TCRdb remains unchecked. CDR3 size: 14 residues. Germline assignment: CDR1 MNHEY and CDR2 SMNVEV (reference sequence). CDR3 region: CASSHTSLSETQYF.

The genes are TRBV7-2 and TRBJ1-4. The germline CDR1 and CDR2 sequences are SGHTA and FQGNSA. This CDR3 is 15 amino acids long. The CDR3 region is CASTPRPEINEKLFF.

The chain links TRBV20-1 to TRBJ1-5; without DNA, the TCRdb call of TRBD1 cannot be checked. The CDR3 extends over 14 amino acids. Germline-derived CDR1 and CDR2 are DFQATT and SNEGSKA (reference sequence). CDR3 in amino acids: CSATTGPNNQPQHF.

This rearrangement joins TRBV9 to TRBJ2-2. This CDR3 is 13 amino acids long. From germline, CDR1 is SGDLS and CDR2 YYNGEE. CDR3 region: CASSVSNTGELFF. The full variable domain, with the rest looked up from reference TRBV9 and TRBJ2-2, is DSGVTQTPKHLITATGQRVTLRCSPRSGDLSVYWYQQSLDQGLQFLIQYYNGEERAKGNILERFSAQQFPDLHSELNLSSLELGDSALYFCASSVSNTGELFFGEGSRLTVL.

The rearrangement joins TRBV18 to TRBJ2-3; checking the TCRdb D call of TRBD2 is not possible without DNA. The CDR3 runs to 18 residues. Germline CDR1 reads KGHSH; CDR2 reads LQKENI. The CDR3 reads CASSPVMKASGVTDTQYF.

This chain uses TRBV11-2 with TRBJ2-3; TCRdb's D call of TRBD2 is untestable without DNA. Germline V lookup: CDR1 SGHAT, CDR2 FQNNGV. This CDR3 region has 17 residues. The CDR3 protein is CASSTTGFGLGADTQYF.

V usage is TRBV7-2 and J usage is TRBJ2-7; TCRdb outputs TRBD1, but without DNA this stays unchecked. The germline CDR1 and CDR2 sequences are SGHTA and FQGNSA. This CDR3 contains 14 residues. The CDR3: CASSLGTGTYEQYF.

The rearrangement uses TRBV7-8 and TRBJ1-1; TCRdb names TRBD1, which stays unverified in the absence of DNA. CDR3 size: 14 residues. The germline V gene encodes CDR1 SGHVS and CDR2 FQNEAQ. The CDR3 loop is CASSKTVYYTEAFF.

This chain uses TRBV5-1 with TRBJ1-2; lacking DNA, the TRBD1 call made by TCRdb goes unchecked. The germline gives CDR1 SGHRS, CDR2 YFSETQ. This CDR3 is 16 amino acids long. The CDR3 loop reads CASSSDSHREGYGYTF.

The chain joins TRBV20-1 to TRBJ2-1; without DNA, the TCRdb call of TRBD1 cannot be checked. Germline CDR1 reads DFQATT; CDR2 reads SNEGSKA (reference sequence). The CDR3 runs 14 residues. CDR3: CSADPGTGRRGQFF.

The J gene is TRBJ1-4, the V gene TRBV20-1. The germline V gene has CDR1 DFQATT and CDR2 SNEGSKA (reference sequence). The CDR3 extends over 13 amino acids. CDR3 sequence: CSPRTATNEKLFF.

J is TRBJ1-2 and V is TRBV7-3; as DNA is missing, the TRBD1 call by TCRdb cannot be tested. The germline V gene encodes CDR1 SGHTA and CDR2 FQGTGA. CDR3 length: 12 residues. The chain's CDR3 is CASSPGPNGYTF.

The V gene is TRBV24-1, the J gene TRBJ1-5. The CDR3 is made up of 15 amino acids. CDR1 KGHDR and CDR2 SFDVKD come from the germline V gene. Here the CDR3 reads CATSGSQNSNQPQHF.

V and J are TRBV20-1 and TRBJ2-1; TCRdb gives TRBD1 as the D gene, but with no DNA this cannot be confirmed. This CDR3 has 13 amino acids. Per germline, CDR1 DFQATT and CDR2 SNEGSKA (reference sequence). CDR3 sequence: CSASDRRGNEQFF.

This chain links TRBV5-1 with TRBJ2-7; no DNA is available, so the TRBD1 call from TCRdb remains unchecked. This CDR3 has 15 amino acids. Germline assignment: CDR1 SGHRS and CDR2 YFSETQ. Here the CDR3 reads CASSLTNRGLNEQYF.

The chain has TRBV5-4 and TRBJ2-5; TCRdb outputs TRBD2, but without DNA this stays unchecked. The germline gives CDR1 SGHNT, CDR2 YYREEE (reference sequence). This CDR3 is built from 15 residues. CDR3 residues: CASSLTSGGAETQYF.

The gene calls are TRBV20-1 and TRBJ1-5; TCRdb's D call of TRBD1 is untestable without DNA. The CDR3 has 13 amino acids. CDR1 is DFQATT and CDR2 is SNEGSKA in the germline V gene (reference sequence). CDR3 loop: CSARQGSNQPQHF.

CDR3: CSAVVWQGPYEQYF. The chain carries TRBV20-1 and TRBJ2-7. CDR1 and CDR2 (germline): DFQATT, SNEGSKA (reference sequence). The CDR3 consists of 14 residues.

This sequence joins TRBV21-1 and TRBJ1-5; no DNA is available, so the TRBD1 call from TCRdb remains unchecked. TRBV21-1 is flagged as a pseudogene. CDR3 size: 17 residues. CDR3 sequence reads: CASSNYLPQGASQPQHF.

The V and J genes are TRBV6-6 and TRBJ2-3; TCRdb proposes TRBD2, but this gene call is untestable without DNA. This CDR3 has 14 residues. Germline assignment: CDR1 MNHNY and CDR2 SVGAGI (reference sequence). Here the CDR3 reads CASGRAGSTDTQYF.

This chain joins TRBV7-3 and TRBJ2-1; TCRdb selects TRBD2, and the lack of DNA leaves this call unchecked. The CDR3 is 13 amino acids. The germline gives CDR1 SGHTA, CDR2 FQGTGA. The CDR3 here is CASSSTGAGEQFF.

The chain joins TRBV20-1 to TRBJ2-1; lacking DNA, the TRBD1 call made by TCRdb goes unchecked. The CDR3 loop spans 15 amino acids. CDR1 and CDR2 (germline): DFQATT, SNEGSKA (reference sequence). The CDR3 spells CSAPGGAGTGYEQFF.

The rearrangement uses TRBV20-1 and TRBJ1-2; TCRdb's D call of TRBD1 is untestable without DNA. The CDR3 spans 15 residues. Germline V gene lookup returns CDR1 DFQATT and CDR2 SNEGSKA (reference sequence). The CDR3 protein is CSARDPGTAFYGYTF.

The chain joins TRBV7-2 to TRBJ1-1; lacking DNA, the TRBD1 call made by TCRdb goes unchecked. The V gene's germline CDR1 is SGHTA and CDR2 FQGNSA. The CDR3 has 14 residues. CDR3 protein: CASSLDPGYTEASF.

The gene calls are TRBV7-8 and TRBJ2-3; without DNA, the TCRdb call of TRBD1 cannot be checked. CDR3 size: 16 residues. Germline CDR1 reads SGHVS; CDR2 reads FQNEAQ. CDR3 loop: CASSFGDKSATDTQYF.

The J gene is TRBJ2-1, the V gene TRBV20-1; no DNA is available, so the TRBD2 call from TCRdb remains unchecked. The germline V gene encodes CDR1 DFQATT and CDR2 SNEGSKA (reference sequence). The CDR3 is 14 amino acids. Here the CDR3 reads CSAYISGAHNEQFF.

The chain joins TRBV7-8 to TRBJ2-3. From germline, CDR1 is SGHVS and CDR2 FQNEAQ. The length of the CDR3 is 13 residues. The CDR3 sequence: CASNVNKADTQYF.

The V gene is TRBV12-3 or TRBV12-4, the J gene TRBJ2-3. This CDR3 contains 11 residues. CDR3 sequence: CASSTGDTQYF.

The rearrangement links TRBV7-9 to TRBJ2-7; TCRdb names TRBD1, which stays unverified in the absence of DNA. CDR1 and CDR2 from the germline V gene are SEHNR and FQNEAQ (reference sequence). The CDR3 has 17 residues. The CDR3: CASSLARFQGDTYEQYF.

This chain links TRBV20-1 with TRBJ2-1; TCRdb calls TRBD2, which cannot be checked without DNA. This CDR3 has 13 amino acids. CDR1 and CDR2 (germline): DFQATT, SNEGSKA (reference sequence). The chain's CDR3 is CSASSAGYNEQFF.

V and J are TRBV20-1 and TRBJ1-2; TCRdb's D call of TRBD1 is untestable without DNA. This CDR3 region has 17 residues. Germline V gene lookup returns CDR1 DFQATT and CDR2 SNEGSKA (reference sequence). CDR3 loop: CSARDKTGSHANYGYTF.